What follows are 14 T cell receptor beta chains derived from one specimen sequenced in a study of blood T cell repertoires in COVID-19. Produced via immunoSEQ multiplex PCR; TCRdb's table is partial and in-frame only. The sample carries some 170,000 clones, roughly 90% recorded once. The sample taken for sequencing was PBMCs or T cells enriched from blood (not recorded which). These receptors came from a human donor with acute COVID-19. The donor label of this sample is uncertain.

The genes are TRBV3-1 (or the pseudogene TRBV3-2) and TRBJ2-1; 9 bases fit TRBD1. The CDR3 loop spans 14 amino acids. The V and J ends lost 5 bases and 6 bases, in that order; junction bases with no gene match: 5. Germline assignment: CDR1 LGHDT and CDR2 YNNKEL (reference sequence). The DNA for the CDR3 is TGTGCCAGCAGCGGGACAGGGTCGAGCAATGAGCAGTTCTTC. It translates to CASSGTGSSNEQFF.

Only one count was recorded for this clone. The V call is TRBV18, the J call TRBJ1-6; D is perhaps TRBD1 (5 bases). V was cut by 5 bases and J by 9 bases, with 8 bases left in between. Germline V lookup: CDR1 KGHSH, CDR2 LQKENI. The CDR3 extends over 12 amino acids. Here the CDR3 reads CASSSRGSPLHF. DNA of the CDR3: TGTGCCAGCTCATCAAGGGGTTCACCCCTCCACTTT.

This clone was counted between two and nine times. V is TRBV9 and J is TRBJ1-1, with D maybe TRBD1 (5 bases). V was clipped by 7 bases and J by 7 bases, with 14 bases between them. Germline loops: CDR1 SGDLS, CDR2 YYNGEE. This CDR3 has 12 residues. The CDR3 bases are TGTGCCAGCCAGTCAGGGTTCGGTGAAGCTTTCTTT. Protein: CASQSGFGEAFF.

In DNA, the CDR3 is TGTGCCAGCAGGCGGGGTAGTGAGCAGTTCTTC. Translating gives CASRRGSEQFF. The chain combines TRBV6-5 with TRBJ2-1, with D possibly TRBD2 on 6 matching bases. Germline V CDR1 and CDR2: MNHEY, SVGAGI. The CDR3 runs to 11 residues. Trimming pared 6 bases from V and 9 bases from J, leaving 9 bases between.

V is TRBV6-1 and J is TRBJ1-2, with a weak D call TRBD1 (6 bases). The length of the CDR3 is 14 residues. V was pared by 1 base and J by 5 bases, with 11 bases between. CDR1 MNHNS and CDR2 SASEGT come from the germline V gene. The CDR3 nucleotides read TGTGCCAGCAGTGAAGGACAGGTTTTTTATGGCTACACCTTC. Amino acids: CASSEGQVFYGYTF.

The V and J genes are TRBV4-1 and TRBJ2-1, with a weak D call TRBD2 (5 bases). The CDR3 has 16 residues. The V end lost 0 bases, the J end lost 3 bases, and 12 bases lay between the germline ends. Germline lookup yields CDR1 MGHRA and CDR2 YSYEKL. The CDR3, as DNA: TGCGCCAGCAGCCAAGAAGGCGGGTCCTTCTACAATGAGCAGTTCTTC. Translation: CASSQEGGSFYNEQFF.

In nucleotides, the CDR3 is TGTGCCAGCAGCTTAGGGGCAGGACAGGGGGCTACTAACTATGGCTACACCTTC. It specifies CASSLGAGQGATNYGYTF. V and J are TRBV7-9 and TRBJ1-2; 11 bases are shared with TRBD1. The CDR3 covers 18 residues. J was trimmed by 0 bases and V by 1 base; bases with no gene match: 7. Germline V gives CDR1 SEHNR, CDR2 FQNEAQ (reference sequence).

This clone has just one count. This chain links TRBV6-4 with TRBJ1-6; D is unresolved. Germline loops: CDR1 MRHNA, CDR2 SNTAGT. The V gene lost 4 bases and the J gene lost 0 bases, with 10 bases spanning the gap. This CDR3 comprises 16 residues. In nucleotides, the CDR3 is TGTGCCAGCAGTGCCGACATTAGCTCCTATAATTCACCCCTCCACTTT. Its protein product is CASSADISSYNSPLHF.

CDR3 amino acids: CASSAYYNSPLHF. Written as DNA, the CDR3 is TGTGCCAGCTCAGCGTACTATAATTCACCCCTCCACTTT. The chain has TRBV27 and TRBJ1-6; D unclear. The CDR3 is made up of 13 amino acids. Trimming shortened V by 8 bases and J by 3 bases, and 8 bases separated the two germline ends. Germline CDR1 reads MNHEY; CDR2 reads SMNVEV (reference sequence).

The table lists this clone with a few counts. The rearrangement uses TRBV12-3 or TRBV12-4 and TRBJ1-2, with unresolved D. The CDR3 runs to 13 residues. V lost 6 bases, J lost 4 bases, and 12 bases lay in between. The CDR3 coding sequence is TGTGCCAGCAGACTAAGAGGATCCTATGGCTACACCTTC. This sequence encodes CASRLRGSYGYTF.

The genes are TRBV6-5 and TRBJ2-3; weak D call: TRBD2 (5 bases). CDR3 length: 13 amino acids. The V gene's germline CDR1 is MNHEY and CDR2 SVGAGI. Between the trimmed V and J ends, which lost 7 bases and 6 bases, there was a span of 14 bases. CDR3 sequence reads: CASTMDSSDTQYF. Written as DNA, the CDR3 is TGTGCCAGCACCATGGACTCTTCTGATACGCAGTATTTT.

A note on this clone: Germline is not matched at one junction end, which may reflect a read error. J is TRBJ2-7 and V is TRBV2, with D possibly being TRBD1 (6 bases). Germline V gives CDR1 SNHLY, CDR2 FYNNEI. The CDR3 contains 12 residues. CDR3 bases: TGTGCCAGCAGTGATGGGGGCCTATCATATGGGTTC. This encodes CASSDGGLSYGF.

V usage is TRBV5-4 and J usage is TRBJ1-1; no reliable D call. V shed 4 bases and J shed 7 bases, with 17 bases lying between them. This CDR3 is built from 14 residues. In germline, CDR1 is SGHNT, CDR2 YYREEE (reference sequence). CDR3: CASSQVTEIGEAFF. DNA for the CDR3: TGTGCCAGCAGCCAGGTTACAGAGATAGGTGAAGCTTTCTTT. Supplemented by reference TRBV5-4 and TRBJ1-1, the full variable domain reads ETGVTQSPTHLIKTRGQQVTLRCSSQSGHNTVSWYQQALGQGPQFIFQYYREEENGRGNFPPRFSGLQFPNYSSELNVNALELDDSALYLCASSQVTEIGEAFFGQGTRLTVV.

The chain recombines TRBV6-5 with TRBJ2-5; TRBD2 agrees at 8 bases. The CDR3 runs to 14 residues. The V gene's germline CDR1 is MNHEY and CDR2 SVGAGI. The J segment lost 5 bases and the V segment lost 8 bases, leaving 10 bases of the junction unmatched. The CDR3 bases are TGTGCCAGCCGATGGGGACTAGGGGCGGAGACCCAGTACTTC. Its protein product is CASRWGLGAETQYF.